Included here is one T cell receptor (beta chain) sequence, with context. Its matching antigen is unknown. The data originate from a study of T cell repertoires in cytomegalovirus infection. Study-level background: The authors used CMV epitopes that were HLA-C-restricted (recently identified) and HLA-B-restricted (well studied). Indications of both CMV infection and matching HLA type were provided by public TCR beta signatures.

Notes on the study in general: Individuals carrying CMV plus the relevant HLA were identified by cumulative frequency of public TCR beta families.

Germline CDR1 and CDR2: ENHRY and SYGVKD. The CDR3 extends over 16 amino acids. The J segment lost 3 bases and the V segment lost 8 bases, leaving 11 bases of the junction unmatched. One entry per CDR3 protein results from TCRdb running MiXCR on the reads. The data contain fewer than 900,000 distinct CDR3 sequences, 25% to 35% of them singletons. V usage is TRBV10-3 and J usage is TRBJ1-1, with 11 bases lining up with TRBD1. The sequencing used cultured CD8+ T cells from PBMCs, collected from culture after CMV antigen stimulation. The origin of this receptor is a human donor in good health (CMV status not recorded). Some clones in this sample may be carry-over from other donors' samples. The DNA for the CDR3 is TGTGCCATCCAGATTGGGGACAGGGGGAGGGACACTGAAGCTTTCTTT. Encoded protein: CAIQIGDRGRDTEAFF.